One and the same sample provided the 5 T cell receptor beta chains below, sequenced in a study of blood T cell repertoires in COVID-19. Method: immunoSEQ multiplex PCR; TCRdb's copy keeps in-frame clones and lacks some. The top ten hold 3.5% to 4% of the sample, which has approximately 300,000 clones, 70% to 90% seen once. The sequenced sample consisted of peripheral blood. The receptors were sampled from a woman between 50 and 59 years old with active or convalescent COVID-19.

The CDR3 reads CARSQVENSYEQYF. CDR3 nucleotides: TGTGCCAGATCCCAGGTAGAAAATTCCTACGAGCAGTACTTC. The gene calls are TRBV2 and TRBJ2-7; D ambiguous. V was pared by 9 bases and J by 1 base, with 16 bases between. The CDR3 has 14 amino acids. The germline gives CDR1 SNHLY, CDR2 FYNNEI. Filled out from reference TRBV2 and TRBJ2-7, the complete variable domain reads EPEVTQTPSHQVTQMGQEVILRCVPISNHLYFYWYRQILGQKVEFLVSFYNNEISEKSEIFDDQFSVERPDGSNFTLKIRSTKLEDSAMYFCARSQVENSYEQYFGPGTRLTVT.

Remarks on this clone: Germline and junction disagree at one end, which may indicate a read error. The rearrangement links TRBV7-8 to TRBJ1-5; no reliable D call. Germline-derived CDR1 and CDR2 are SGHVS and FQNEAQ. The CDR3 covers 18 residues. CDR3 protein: CASSSSGTSGTLNQPRHF. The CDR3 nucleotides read TGTGCCAGCAGCTCCAGCGGTACCAGCGGCACACTCAATCAGCCCCGGCATTTT.

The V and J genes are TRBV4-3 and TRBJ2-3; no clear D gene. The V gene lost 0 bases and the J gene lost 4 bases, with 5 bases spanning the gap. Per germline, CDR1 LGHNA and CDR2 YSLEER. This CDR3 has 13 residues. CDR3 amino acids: CASSQDYSDTQYF. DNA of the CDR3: TGCGCCAGCAGCCAAGATTACTCAGATACGCAGTATTTT.

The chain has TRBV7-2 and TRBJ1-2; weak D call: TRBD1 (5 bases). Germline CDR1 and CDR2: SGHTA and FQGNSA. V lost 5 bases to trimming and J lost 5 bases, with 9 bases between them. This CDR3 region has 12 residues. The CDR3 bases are TGTGCCAGCAGCAGAGCAGGGTATGGCTACACCTTC. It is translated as CASSRAGYGYTF.

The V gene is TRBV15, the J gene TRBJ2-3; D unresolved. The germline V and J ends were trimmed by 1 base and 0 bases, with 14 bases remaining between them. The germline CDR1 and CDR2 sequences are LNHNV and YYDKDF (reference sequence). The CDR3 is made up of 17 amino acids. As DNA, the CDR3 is TGTGCCACCAGCAGAGGGCAGACTCAAACTAGCACAGATACGCAGTATTTT. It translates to CATSRGQTQTSTDTQYF.